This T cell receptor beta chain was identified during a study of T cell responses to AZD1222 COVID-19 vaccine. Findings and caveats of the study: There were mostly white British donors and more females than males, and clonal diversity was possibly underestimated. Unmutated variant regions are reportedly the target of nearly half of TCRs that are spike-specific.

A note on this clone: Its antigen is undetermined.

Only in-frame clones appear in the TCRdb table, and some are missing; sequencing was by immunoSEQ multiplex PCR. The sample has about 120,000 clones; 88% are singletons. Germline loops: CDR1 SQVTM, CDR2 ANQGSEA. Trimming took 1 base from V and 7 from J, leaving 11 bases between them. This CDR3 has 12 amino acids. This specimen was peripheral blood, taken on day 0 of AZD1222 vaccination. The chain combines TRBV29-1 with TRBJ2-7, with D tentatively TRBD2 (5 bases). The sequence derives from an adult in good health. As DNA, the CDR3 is TGCAGCGTTGAAGCCGGGATGAGGGAGCAGTACTTC. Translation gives CSVEAGMREQYF.